This TCR beta chain originates from a study of T cells in Graves' hyperthyroidism and ophthalmopathy. General study findings and limits: Most expanded thyroid clonotypes above 0.001 also appeared in blood.

The CDR3 extends over 15 amino acids. Trimming shortened V by 7 bases and J by 0 bases, and 15 bases separated the two germline ends. CDR1 and CDR2 (germline): ENHRY, SYGVKD. There were TCR beta CDR3 regions amplified from RNA transcripts. The HTBI primer set drove a first-round RT-PCR of the TCR CDR3. TCRdb re-derived calls from the multiplex PCR reads in MiXCR, one entry per CDR3 protein. The repertoire includes 650,000 to 800,000 distinct CDR3 sequences, 40% to 55% of them detected once, and less than 9% sits in the top ten. Notes on this clonotype: Its antigen is as yet unknown.

The sample was peripheral blood or thyroid tissue (not recorded which). This chain links TRBV10-3 with TRBJ1-1, with D possibly being TRBD1 (5 bases). The TCR sequence derives from an adult man with Graves' disease, either hyperthyroidism or ophthalmopathy (not recorded which). For the CDR3, the DNA is TGTGCCATCAAGGGGCAGGGAGGCTTGAACACTGAAGCTTTCTTT. Protein product: CAIKGQGGLNTEAFF.